The present TCR beta chain was sequenced within a study of T cells after yellow fever vaccination. At the level of the study: In the case of low-cell-number fractions, SMART-Seq v4 Ultra Low Input was used for preparation. Findings and caveats of the study: Highly abundant clonotypes carried over from the bulk population could end up in FACS-sorted repertoires as contaminants.

This clonotype was recorded at least ten times. Its antigen is still unknown. V was cut by 2 bases and J by 1 base, with 9 bases left in between. This CDR3 comprises 14 residues. Germline CDR1 reads SGHRS; CDR2 reads YFSETQ. Each CDR3 protein gets one entry after TCRdb re-called the 5' RACE reads with MiXCR. The sample lists more than 250,000 distinct CDR3 sequences; around 6.8% were seen once. The chain joins TRBV5-1 to TRBJ2-5; tentatively, D is TRBD1 (6 bases). Sequenced here: PBMCs, sampled approximately 47 days after the first yellow fever vaccination. The TCR was taken from a man younger than 35 who received the YFV17D yellow fever vaccine. The CDR3 spells CASSLGQSQETQYF. The CDR3 DNA sequence: TGCGCCAGCAGCTTAGGACAGTCCCAAGAGACCCAGTACTTC.